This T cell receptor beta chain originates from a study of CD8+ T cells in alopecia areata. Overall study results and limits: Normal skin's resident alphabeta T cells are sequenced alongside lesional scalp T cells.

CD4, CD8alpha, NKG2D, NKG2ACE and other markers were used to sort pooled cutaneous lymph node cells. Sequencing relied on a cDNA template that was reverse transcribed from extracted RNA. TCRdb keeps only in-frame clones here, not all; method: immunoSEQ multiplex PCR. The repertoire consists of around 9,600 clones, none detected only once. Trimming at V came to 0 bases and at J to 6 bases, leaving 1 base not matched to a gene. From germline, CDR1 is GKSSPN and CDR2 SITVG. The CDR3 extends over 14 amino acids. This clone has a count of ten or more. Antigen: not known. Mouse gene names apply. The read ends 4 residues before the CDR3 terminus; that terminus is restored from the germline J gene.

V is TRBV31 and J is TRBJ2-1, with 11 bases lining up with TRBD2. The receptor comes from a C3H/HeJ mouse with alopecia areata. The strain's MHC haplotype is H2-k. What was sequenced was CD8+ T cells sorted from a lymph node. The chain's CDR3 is CAWSLDWGAAEQFF. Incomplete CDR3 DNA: TGTGCCTGGAGTCTGGACTGGGGGGCTGCT.